What follows are 13 T cell receptor beta chains derived from one specimen sequenced in a study of T cells in Graves' hyperthyroidism and ophthalmopathy. TCR beta CDR3 regions were amplified from RNA transcripts. First-round RT-PCR targeting the TCR CDR3 was performed with the HTBI primer set. TCRdb redid the calling of the multiplex PCR reads with MiXCR, one entry per CDR3 protein. The table has a few hundred thousand distinct CDR3 sequences, just under 25% seen once. Sample: blood. These receptors all come from a man aged 50-60 years with Graves' hyperthyroidism.

This clonotype came up a few times. V and J are TRBV6-2 or TRBV6-3 and TRBJ2-5; D remains unclear. Trimming took 2 bases from V and 5 from J, leaving 9 bases between them. Germline V gives CDR1 MNHEY, CDR2 SVGEGT. The CDR3 length is 13 residues. This CDR3 reads CASSYVGFETQYF. The DNA of the CDR3 is TGTGCCAGCAGTTACGTGGGGTTTGAGACCCAGTACTTC.

This clonotype was detected a few times. The V call is TRBV7-8, the J call TRBJ1-5, with D hard to call. Trimming removed 3 bases at V and 3 bases at J, with 18 bases between. The CDR3 has 17 residues. CDR1 and CDR2 from the germline V gene are SGHVS and FQNEAQ. The CDR3 region has the DNA TGTGCCAGCAGCTTTCGTGGCCGCAGTGCCTCCAATCAGCCCCAGCATTTT. Its translation is CASSFRGRSASNQPQHF.

The chain carries TRBV18 and TRBJ1-4; no clear D. V shed 1 base and J shed 8 bases, with 2 bases lying between them. In germline, CDR1 is KGHSH, CDR2 LQKENI. The CDR3 extends over 11 amino acids. The chain's CDR3 is CASSPQEKLFF. The CDR3 DNA reads as TGTGCCAGCTCACCACAGGAAAAACTGTTTTTT.

The chain recombines TRBV7-9 with TRBJ1-4; unclear D gene. Trimming stripped 1 base from V and 6 bases from J, with 12 bases between. The CDR3 sequence is 15 residues long. The V gene's germline CDR1 is SEHNR and CDR2 FQNEAQ (reference sequence). The CDR3 is CASSLVGGGYEKLFF. In nucleotides, the CDR3 is TGTGCCAGCAGCTTAGTTGGTGGCGGATATGAAAAACTGTTTTTT.

This clonotype was observed many times. The V call is TRBV3-1, the J call TRBJ1-5, with 12 bases aligning to TRBD1. CDR3 length equals 16 residues. With 0 bases clipped from V and 6 bases from J, the junction kept 3 bases outside the gene matches. Per the germline V gene, CDR1 is LGHDT and CDR2 is YNNKEL (reference sequence). The CDR3 reads CASSQEGTGGGQPQHF. In DNA, the CDR3 is TGTGCCAGCAGCCAAGAGGGGACAGGGGGCGGTCAGCCCCAGCATTTT.

This clonotype was detected a few times. The chain employs TRBV3-1 and TRBJ2-7, with D maybe TRBD2 (7 bases). This CDR3 is built from 15 residues. Trimming stripped 5 bases from V and 2 bases from J, with 16 bases between. The V gene's germline CDR1 is LGHDT and CDR2 YNNKEL (reference sequence). The DNA of the CDR3 is TGTGCCAGCAGCTGGGGGGGCGGCGGTCCCTACGAGCAGTACTTC. Translation: CASSWGGGGPYEQYF.

For this clonotype: At one end the junction does not follow the germline gene, possibly because of a read error. The rearrangement links TRBV5-1 to TRBJ2-2; D unclear. The CDR3 sequence is 14 residues long. Germline CDR1 reads SGHRS; CDR2 reads YFSETQ. CDR3: CASSLEPNTGELFF. The DNA for the CDR3 is TGTGCCAGCAGCTTGGAACCGAACACCGGGGAGCTGTTTTTT.

Points on this clonotype: A junction boundary mismatches the germline segment, possibly from a read error. The chain is built from TRBV15 and TRBJ2-1; D may be TRBD1 (6 bases). The CDR3 totals 14 residues. The germline V gene encodes CDR1 LNHNV and CDR2 YYDKDF (reference sequence). The CDR3 nucleotides are TGTTCCACCAGCAGTGGTTGGGGGCGTGATGAGCAGTTCTTC. This sequence encodes CSTSSGWGRDEQFF.

This clonotype was seen only a few times. The chain has TRBV4-2 and TRBJ2-7; possibly TRBD2 for D (6 bases). The length of the CDR3 is 13 residues. CDR1 and CDR2 from the germline V gene are LGHNA and YNFKEQ. Trimming pared 2 bases from V and 5 bases from J, leaving 10 bases between. DNA for the CDR3: TGTGCCAGCAGCCAACGGGAGACAGACGAGCAGTACTTC. Translated, it gives CASSQRETDEQYF.

The V gene is TRBV7-3, the J gene TRBJ2-1; possible D gene TRBD2, 7 bases. The CDR3 contains 16 residues. Trimming shortened V by 5 bases and J by 6 bases, and 20 bases separated the two germline ends. CDR1 is SGHTA and CDR2 is FQGTGA in the germline V gene. As DNA, the CDR3 is TGTGCCAGCAGCAAGACTAGGGGGGGGTATAGCAATGAGCAGTTCTTC. This sequence encodes CASSKTRGGYSNEQFF.

Only a few counts were recorded for this clonotype. This chain connects TRBV29-1 to TRBJ1-1; D perhaps matches TRBD1 (5 bases). The CDR3 extends over 14 amino acids. The V and J ends lost 4 bases and 1 base respectively, with 13 bases between them. Germline assignment: CDR1 SQVTM and CDR2 ANQGSEA. The chain's CDR3 is CSVASIGANTEAFF. In DNA form, the CDR3 reads TGCAGCGTTGCTTCGATTGGGGCGAACACTGAAGCTTTCTTT.

This clonotype was observed a handful of times. The chain recombines TRBV28 with TRBJ1-2; 7 bases align to TRBD1. This CDR3 comprises 15 residues. After removal of 6 bases from V and 4 bases from J, the junction contained 11 bases not matched to a gene. Germline-derived CDR1 and CDR2 are MDHEN and SYDVKM. CDR3 in amino acids: CASSRYPQGSYGYTF. CDR3 nucleotides: TGTGCCAGCAGCAGATACCCACAGGGGAGCTATGGCTACACCTTC.

In its sample, this clonotype was seen a few times. This chain links TRBV4-1 with TRBJ2-1, with 8 bases fitting TRBD1. Germline assignment: CDR1 MGHRA and CDR2 YSYEKL. The CDR3 loop spans 19 amino acids. J was trimmed by 6 bases and V by 1 base; bases with no gene match: 17. This CDR3 reads CASSQGGRGHLGVGNEQFF. The CDR3, as DNA: TGCGCCAGCAGCCAAGGGGGCAGGGGGCATCTTGGAGTAGGCAATGAGCAGTTCTTC.